This record covers a single TCR beta chain. The antigen is not known. Given the absence of the conserved phenylalanine or tryptophan at the CDR3 end, a read error is likely. The data originate from a study of T cell repertoires in cytomegalovirus infection. Turning to the study itself: It can be stated that public TCR beta signatures indicated CMV infection as well as a matching HLA type.

Whole-study results and caveats: Ex vivo responses were dominated by HLA-C-restricted CMV-specific TCR beta clonotypes. The cumulative frequency of public TCR beta families identified carriers of CMV plus the relevant HLA.

TCRdb passed the reads through MiXCR, listing each CDR3 protein once. The sample lists almost 550,000 distinct CDR3 sequences; approximately 15% were seen once. This CDR3 has 18 residues. The chain combines TRBV12-3 or TRBV12-4 with TRBJ2-3, with D perhaps matching TRBD1 (6 bases). The source of this sequence is a human donor in good health (CMV status not recorded). Some clones in this sample may be carry-over from other donors' samples. Sample: CD8+ T cells from PBMCs. The CDR3 coding sequence is TGTGCAAGCAGCTCTATACGGGACACTAGTCTTAGCACAGATACGCAGTATTTA. Its protein product is CASSSIRDTSLSTDTQYL.